The rows below give T cell receptor beta chains drawn from one sample of a study of monozygotic twins with inflammatory bowel disease. TCRdb re-called the 5' RACE reads; one entry per CDR3 protein, DNA not given. The table lists about 210,000 distinct CDR3 sequences. The sequencing input was blood. These receptors all come from a human donor with ulcerative colitis or Crohn's disease, or a healthy co-twin of an affected twin (not recorded which). The CDR3 runs from the conserved cysteine through the conserved F or W.

13 | TRBJ2-1 | TRBV20-1 | CSAGGTLENEQFF
12 | TRBJ1-1 | TRBV2 | CASQGQNTEAFF
16 | TRBJ2-6 | TRBV7-9 | CASSPSTGVGANVLTF
14 | TRBJ2-5 | TRBV28 | CASSFVRFQETQYF
13 | TRBJ2-7 | TRBV20-1 | CSARTSGSYEQYF
12 | TRBJ1-6 | TRBV14 | CASSPGNSPLHF
16 | TRBJ2-1 | TRBV21-1 | CASSKVGSEAYNEQFF
13 | TRBJ1-6 | TRBV2 | CATERGSNSPLHF
15 | TRBJ1-1 | TRBV3-1 | CASSRPGAGNTEAFF
15 | TRBJ1-3 | TRBV6-1 | CATSDIPGSGNTIYF
14 | TRBJ2-7 | TRBV11-2 | CASSLSLGDYEQYF
14 | TRBJ1-1 | TRBV3-1 | CASSPGGRDTEAFF
15 | TRBJ1-4 | TRBV7-9 | CASSIDRGRGEKLFF
14 | TRBJ1-1 | TRBV7-2 | CASSFDRVGTEAFF
16 | TRBJ2-5 | TRBV28 | CASSLGGLALSETQYF
16 | TRBJ2-3 | TRBV7-2 | CASSPVGGASTDTQYF
16 | TRBJ2-2 | TRBV19 | CASSMYQWPNTGELFF
13 | TRBJ1-1 | TRBV30 | CAWSSLRGAEAFF
18 | TRBJ2-7 | TRBV3-1 | CASSQGSSLGHVGYKQYF
16 | TRBJ2-1 | TRBV5-6 | CASSLGSGGHYNEQFF
11 | TRBJ1-3 | TRBV19 | CASSLGASIYF
15 | TRBJ2-3 | TRBV5-1 | CASNPGQPSTDTQYF
13 | TRBJ2-7 | TRBV7-2 | CASSLFVSYEQYF
15 | TRBJ2-2 | TRBV6-1 | CASSPLGGDTGELFF
16 | TRBJ2-2 | TRBV4-3 | CASSRGGGGDTGELFF
14 | TRBJ2-3 | TRBV2 | CASSQGFRTDTQYF
12 | TRBJ2-1 | TRBV28 | CASSSQVDEQFF
15 | TRBJ2-3 | TRBV7-9 | CASSGVGYSTDTQYF